The source of this T cell receptor beta chain is a study of blood T cell repertoires in COVID-19. Study-level background: The origin of the acute and convalescent COVID-19 samples was the United States, Italy and Spain.

V trimming: 2 bases; J trimming: 6 bases; junction bases outside the gene matches: 6. The CDR3 contains 15 residues. From germline, CDR1 is SGHAT and CDR2 FQNNGV. Enrolled during active infection, Seattle patients were then followed longitudinally. As processed by the authors: Cell counts per sample came from amplifying reference gene primers. Clones were sequenced by immunoSEQ multiplex PCR, and TCRdb holds only the in-frame ones, with some missing. The V and J calls and clone size were taken over from that table, and D and trimming were inferred from the DNA. The sample lists 250,000 to 400,000 clones; 90% were seen once.

The source material was peripheral blood. The sequence derives from a woman younger than 45 with COVID-19, enrolled during active disease. This sequence joins TRBV11-2 and TRBJ2-2; 7 positions match TRBD1. CDR3 region: CASSLRDRVPGELFF. The CDR3 nucleotides are TGTGCCAGCAGCTTACGAGACAGGGTCCCCGGGGAGCTGTTTTTT.